This is a list of T cell receptor beta chains from one sample in a study of human T cells and chemical hapten exposure. TCRdb re-analysed the RACE reads in MiXCR, keeping a single row per CDR3 protein. Here the sample spans 70,000 to 90,000 distinct CDR3 sequences, roughly 10% being singletons. The sequences come from whole blood, collected in connection with sensitization to the hapten diphenylcyclopropenone (DPC). All receptors come from a woman in her 50s with alopecia areata. Some clones in this sample may be carry-over from other donors' samples. The CDR3 runs from the conserved cysteine through the conserved F or W. Each record gives: clone size, V gene, CDR3 protein. Rows give clone size only sometimes, using once, few, many, or a class for an expanded clone.

many TRBV20-1 CSAVTGGHTEAFF
many TRBV5-1 CASSLGDNPMNEQFF
NA TRBV11-3 CASSLRVDTGELFF
NA TRBV19 CASSSLAYPYEQYF
few TRBV12-3/TRBV12-4 CASRGLAGASSYEQYF
many TRBV20-1 CSARDWQGGETQYF
few TRBV30 CAKKGVNTEAFF
NA TRBV6-6 CASHEGLAGGSYTDTQYF
NA TRBV11-2 CASSLSGQNQETQYF
NA TRBV5-1 CASSLSGRATDTQYF
many TRBV7-2 CASSQPTGGGYNEQFF
few TRBV12-3/TRBV12-4 CASSPLAGPSGELFF
many TRBV7-8 CASSRPLETQYF
NA TRBV6-6 CASSSDKPNTGELFF
many TRBV7-2 CASSLAGLAGLETQYF
many TRBV27 CASSPPGPRRGEKLFF
few TRBV27 CASSFNRVDNEQFF
few TRBV10-1 CASSESSGTGELFF
NA TRBV20-1 CSAATGLRQAEYF
many TRBV18 CASSPQGTGIRYEQYF
few TRBV28 CASSSGRPGQGVADTQYF
many TRBV27 CASSSTGGYAYNSPLHF